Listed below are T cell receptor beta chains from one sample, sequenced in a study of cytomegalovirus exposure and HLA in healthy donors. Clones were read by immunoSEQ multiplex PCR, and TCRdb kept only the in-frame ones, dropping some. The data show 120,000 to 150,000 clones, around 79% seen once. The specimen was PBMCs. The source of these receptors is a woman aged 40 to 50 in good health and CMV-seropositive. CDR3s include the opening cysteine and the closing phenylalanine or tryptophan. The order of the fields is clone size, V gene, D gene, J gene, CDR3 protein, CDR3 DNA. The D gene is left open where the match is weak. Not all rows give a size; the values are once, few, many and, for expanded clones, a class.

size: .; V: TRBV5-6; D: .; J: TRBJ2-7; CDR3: CASSFTGTHYEQYF; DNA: TGTGCCAGCAGCTTCACAGGGACCCACTACGAGCAGTACTTC
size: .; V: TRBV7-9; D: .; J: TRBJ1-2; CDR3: CASSLNSVGYTF; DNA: TGTGCCAGCAGCTTAAACTCGGTTGGCTACACCTTC
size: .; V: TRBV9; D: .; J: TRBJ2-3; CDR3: CASSVEGDPLGTDTQYF; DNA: TGTGCCAGCAGCGTAGAAGGGGATCCCCTGGGCACAGATACGCAGTATTTT
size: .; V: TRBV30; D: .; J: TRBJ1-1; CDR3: CAWGKGRVISEAFF; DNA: TGTGCCTGGGGGAAGGGCAGGGTTATCTCTGAAGCTTTCTTT
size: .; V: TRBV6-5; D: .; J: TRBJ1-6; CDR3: CASSDQGYNSPLHF; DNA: TGTGCCAGCAGTGATCAGGGTTATAATTCACCCCTCCACTTT
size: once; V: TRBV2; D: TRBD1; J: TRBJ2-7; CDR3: CASSATGTGMGEQYF; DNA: TGTGCCAGCAGTGCTACCGGGACAGGGATGGGCGAGCAGTACTTC
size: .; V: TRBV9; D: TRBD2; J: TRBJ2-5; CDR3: CASSVRAGAGETQYF; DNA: TGTGCCAGCAGCGTACGAGCGGGGGCGGGGGAGACCCAGTACTTC
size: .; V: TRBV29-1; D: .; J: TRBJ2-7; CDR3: CSVEAGLSYEQYF; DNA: TGCAGCGTTGAGGCGGGACTCTCCTACGAGCAGTACTTC
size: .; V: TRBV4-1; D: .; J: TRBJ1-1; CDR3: CASSLLPTGNTEAFF; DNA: TGCGCCAGCAGCCTTTTACCTACAGGGAACACTGAAGCTTTCTTT
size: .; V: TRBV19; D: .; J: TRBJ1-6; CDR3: CASSEQALSSFPLHF; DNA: TGTGCCAGTAGTGAACAGGCGTTGTCTTCGTTTCCCCTCCACTTT
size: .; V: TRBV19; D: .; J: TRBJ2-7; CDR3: CASSMLGITGEAYEQYF; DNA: TGTGCCAGTAGTATGCTTGGAATAACAGGGGAGGCCTACGAGCAGTACTTC
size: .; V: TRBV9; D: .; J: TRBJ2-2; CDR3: CASSVVIGELFF; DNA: TGTGCCAGCAGCGTAGTCATCGGGGAGCTGTTTTTT
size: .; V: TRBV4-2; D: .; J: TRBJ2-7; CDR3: CASSLATGGHEQYF; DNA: TGTGCCAGCAGCCTCGCCACGGGGGGCCACGAGCAGTACTTC
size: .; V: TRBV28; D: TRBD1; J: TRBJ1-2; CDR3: CASSQQEGAYGYTF; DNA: TGTGCCAGCAGCCAACAGGAGGGGGCGTATGGCTACACCTTC
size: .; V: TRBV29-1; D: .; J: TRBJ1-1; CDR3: CSGGGTLTEAFF; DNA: TGCAGCGGGGGCGGGACGCTGACTGAAGCTTTCTTT
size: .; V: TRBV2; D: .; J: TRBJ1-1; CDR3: CASTGRGLNTEAFF; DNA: TGTGCCAGCACTGGGAGGGGATTGAACACTGAAGCTTTCTTT
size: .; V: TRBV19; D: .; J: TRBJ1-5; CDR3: CASSVQGALINQPQHF; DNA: TGTGCCAGTAGTGTACAGGGTGCCTTGATCAATCAGCCCCAGCATTTT
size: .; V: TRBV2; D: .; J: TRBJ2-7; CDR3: CASRKGGIFGEQYF; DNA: TGTGCCAGCAGGAAGGGGGGGATCTTCGGCGAGCAGTACTTC
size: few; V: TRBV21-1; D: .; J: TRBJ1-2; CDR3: CASSKVGLDRGGHGYTF; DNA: TGTGCCAGCAGCAAAGTTGGGCTCGACAGGGGAGGACATGGCTACACCTTC
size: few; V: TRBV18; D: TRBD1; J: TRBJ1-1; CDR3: CASSPGQGVSTEAFF; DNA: TGTGCCAGCTCACCGGGACAGGGTGTGAGCACTGAAGCTTTCTTT
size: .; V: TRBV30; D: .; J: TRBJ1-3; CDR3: CAWKPTVTGNTIYF; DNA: TGTGCCTGGAAACCGACAGTTACTGGAAACACCATATATTTT
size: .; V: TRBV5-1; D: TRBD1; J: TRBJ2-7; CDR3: CASSLPRTGTYEQYF; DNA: TGCGCCAGCAGCTTGCCGCGGACAGGCACCTACGAGCAGTACTTC
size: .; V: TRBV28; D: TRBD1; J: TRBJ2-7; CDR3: CASISEQGVGYEQYF; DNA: TGTGCCAGCATCTCGGAACAGGGGGTAGGCTACGAGCAGTACTTC
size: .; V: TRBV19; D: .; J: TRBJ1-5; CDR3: CASSIGGDQPQHF; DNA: TGTGCCAGTAGTATAGGGGGAGATCAGCCCCAGCATTTT
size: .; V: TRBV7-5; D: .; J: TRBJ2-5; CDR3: CVRSPPYRGSKETQYF; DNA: TGTGTCAGAAGCCCACCATACAGGGGATCCAAAGAGACCCAGTACTTC
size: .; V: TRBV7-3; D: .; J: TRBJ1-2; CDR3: CASSLTGERDFSF; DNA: TGTGCCAGCAGCTTAACAGGAGAGAGGGACTTCTCCTTC
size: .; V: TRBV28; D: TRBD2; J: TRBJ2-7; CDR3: CASSSGTSGGYRYEQYF; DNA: TGTGCCAGCAGTTCAGGGACTAGCGGGGGCTACAGATACGAGCAGTACTTC
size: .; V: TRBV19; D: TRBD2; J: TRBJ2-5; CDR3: CASNPTGGETQYF; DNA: TGTGCCAGCAATCCAACGGGAGGAGAGACCCAGTACTTC
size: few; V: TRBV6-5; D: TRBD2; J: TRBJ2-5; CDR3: CASGGGTQETQYF; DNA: TGTGCCAGCGGCGGGGGGACTCAAGAGACCCAGTACTTC
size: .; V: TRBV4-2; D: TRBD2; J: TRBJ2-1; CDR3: CASSQGSGGKTYNEQFF; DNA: TGTGCCAGCAGCCAGGGAAGCGGGGGGAAGACCTACAATGAGCAGTTCTTC
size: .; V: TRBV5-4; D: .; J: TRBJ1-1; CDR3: CASSLSGINTEAFF; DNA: TGTGCCAGCAGCTTGTCCGGGATTAACACTGAAGCTTTCTTT
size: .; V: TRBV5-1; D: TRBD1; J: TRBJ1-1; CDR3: CASSALPQGAGTEAFF; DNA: TGCGCCAGCAGCGCCCTACCACAGGGGGCTGGCACTGAAGCTTTCTTT
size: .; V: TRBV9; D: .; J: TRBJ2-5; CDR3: CASSVACPETGKTQYF; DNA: TGTGCCAGCAGCGTAGCCTGCCCGGAAACAGGGAAGACCCAGTACTTC
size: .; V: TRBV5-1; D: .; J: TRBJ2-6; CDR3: CASSASFSGANVLTF; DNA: TGCGCCAGCAGCGCGTCCTTCTCTGGGGCCAACGTCCTGACTTTC
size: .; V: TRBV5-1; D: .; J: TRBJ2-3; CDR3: CASSSEILQDTQYF; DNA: TGCGCCAGCAGCTCGGAGATCCTTCAGGATACGCAGTATTTT